The 9 T cell receptor beta chains listed next were all sequenced from one sample in a study of human thymus T cells. TCRdb keeps only in-frame clones here, not all; method: immunoSEQ multiplex PCR. The table has around 70,000 clones, roughly 94% seen once. The study used thymus tissue resected during corrective heart surgery. Sequencing was done on a sample of thymus tissue. The receptors come from a girl less than two years old with a congenital heart defect but otherwise immunologically healthy.

This chain connects TRBV10-3 to TRBJ2-2; the D is unclear. Trimming cost V 2 bases and J 5 bases, with 21 bases left between them. Looked up from germline, CDR1 is ENHRY and CDR2 is SYGVKD. The CDR3 covers 18 residues. The CDR3 sequence: CAISERSEEGPLTGELFF. DNA of the CDR3: TGTGCCATCAGTGAGAGGTCTGAGGAAGGCCCTTTGACCGGGGAGCTGTTTTTT.

The rearrangement links TRBV7-6 to TRBJ2-1, with 9 bases matching TRBD2. The CDR3 is made up of 15 amino acids. The V gene's germline CDR1 is SGHVS and CDR2 FNYEAQ. J lost 8 bases, V lost 5 bases, and 10 bases had no gene match. This CDR3 reads CASSLRVSGRDEQFF. The CDR3 nucleotides read TGTGCCAGCAGCCTTAGGGTTAGCGGGAGAGATGAGCAGTTCTTC.

This clone was recorded once. V gene TRBV28 combines with J gene TRBJ2-4; tentative D call: TRBD2 (5 bases). The CDR3 has 15 residues. V was trimmed by 2 bases and J by 3 bases, leaving 11 bases between them. Germline CDR1 is MDHEN and CDR2 is SYDVKM. CDR3 sequence (DNA): TGTGCCAGCAGTTTAGGGGAGTCAGGCAAAAACATTCAGTACTTC. It encodes CASSLGESGKNIQYF.

The chain carries TRBV7-9 and TRBJ2-7, with D possibly matching TRBD1 (5 bases). Looked up from germline, CDR1 is SEHNR and CDR2 is FQNEAQ (reference sequence). CDR3 length: 14 residues. V was clipped by 4 bases and J by 3 bases, with 13 bases between them. The CDR3 DNA reads TGTGCCAGCAGCTCCTCTCGGACACACTACGAGCAGTACTTC. Residues: CASSSSRTHYEQYF.

V gene TRBV7-9 combines with J gene TRBJ2-1, with 11 bases fitting TRBD2. CDR1 and CDR2 (germline): SEHNR, FQNEAQ (reference sequence). The V and J ends lost 2 bases and 0 bases, in that order; junction bases with no gene match: 3. The CDR3 length is 17 residues. The CDR3 reads CASSLRLAGSSYNEQFF. CDR3 nucleotide sequence: TGTGCCAGCAGCTTACGACTAGCGGGGAGCTCCTACAATGAGCAGTTCTTC. Full variable domain (rest looked up from reference TRBV7-9 and TRBJ2-1): DTGVSQNPRHKITKRGQNVTFRCDPISEHNRLYWYRQTLGQGPEFLTYFQNEAQLEKSRLLSDRFSAERPKGSFSTLEIQRTEQGDSAMYLCASSLRLAGSSYNEQFFGPGTRLTVL.

V usage is TRBV6-5 and J usage is TRBJ1-1; 10 bases align to TRBD1. Per germline, CDR1 MNHEY and CDR2 SVGAGI. V lost 5 bases, J lost 7 bases, and 4 bases stayed unmatched. The CDR3 covers 13 residues. The CDR3 loop is CASSQTGGNEAFF. CDR3 sequence (DNA): TGTGCCAGCAGTCAGACAGGGGGCAATGAAGCTTTCTTT.

The J gene is TRBJ2-7, the V gene TRBV6-5; D perhaps matches TRBD2 (5 bases). Looked up from germline, CDR1 is MNHEY and CDR2 is SVGAGI. The CDR3 totals 14 residues. V shed 6 bases and J shed 3 bases, with 15 bases lying between them. CDR3 nucleotide sequence: TGTGCCAGCAGGGACTCTCGGGGATTCTACGAGCAGTACTTC. It translates to CASRDSRGFYEQYF.

In its sample, this clone was seen once. The gene calls are TRBV7-9 and TRBJ2-2; tentative D call: TRBD1 (6 bases). Germline CDR1 reads SEHNR; CDR2 reads FQNEAQ (reference sequence). With 5 bases removed from V and 2 bases from J, the gap between germline ends came to 15 bases. The CDR3 runs to 16 residues. CDR3 in amino acids: CASSAWLGGNTGELFF. Here the CDR3 DNA reads TGTGCCAGCAGCGCTTGGTTAGGGGGTAACACCGGGGAGCTGTTTTTT. Combining the CDR3 with reference TRBV7-9 and TRBJ2-2 gives the whole variable domain DTGVSQNPRHKITKRGQNVTFRCDPISEHNRLYWYRQTLGQGPEFLTYFQNEAQLEKSRLLSDRFSAERPKGSFSTLEIQRTEQGDSAMYLCASSAWLGGNTGELFFGEGSRLTVL.

The chain couples TRBV19 to TRBJ1-1; D is undetermined. This CDR3 spans 13 amino acids. CDR1 is LNHDA and CDR2 is SQIVND in the germline V gene (reference sequence). V gave up 4 bases and J gave up 5 bases, with 11 bases separating them. The chain's CDR3 is CASSKTGGTEAFF. As DNA, the CDR3 is TGTGCCAGTAGTAAAACGGGTGGGACTGAAGCTTTCTTT.